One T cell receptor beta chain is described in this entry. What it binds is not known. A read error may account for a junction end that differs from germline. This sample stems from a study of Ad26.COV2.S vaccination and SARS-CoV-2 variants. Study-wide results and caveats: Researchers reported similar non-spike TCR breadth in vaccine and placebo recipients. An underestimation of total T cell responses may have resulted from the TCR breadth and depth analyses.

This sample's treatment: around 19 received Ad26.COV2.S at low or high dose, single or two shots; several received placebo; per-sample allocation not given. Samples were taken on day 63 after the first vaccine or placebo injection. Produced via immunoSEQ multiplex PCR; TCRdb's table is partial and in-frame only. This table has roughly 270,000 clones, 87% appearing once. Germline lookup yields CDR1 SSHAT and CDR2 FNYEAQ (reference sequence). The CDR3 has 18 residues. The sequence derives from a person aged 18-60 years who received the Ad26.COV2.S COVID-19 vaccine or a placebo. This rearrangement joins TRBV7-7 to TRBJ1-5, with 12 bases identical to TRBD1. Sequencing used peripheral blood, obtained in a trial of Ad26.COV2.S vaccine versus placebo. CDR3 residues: CASSLVTGQGAGNQPQHF. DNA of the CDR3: TGTGCTAGCAGCTTAGTAACGGGACAGGGGGCCGGCAATCAGCCCCAGCATTTT.